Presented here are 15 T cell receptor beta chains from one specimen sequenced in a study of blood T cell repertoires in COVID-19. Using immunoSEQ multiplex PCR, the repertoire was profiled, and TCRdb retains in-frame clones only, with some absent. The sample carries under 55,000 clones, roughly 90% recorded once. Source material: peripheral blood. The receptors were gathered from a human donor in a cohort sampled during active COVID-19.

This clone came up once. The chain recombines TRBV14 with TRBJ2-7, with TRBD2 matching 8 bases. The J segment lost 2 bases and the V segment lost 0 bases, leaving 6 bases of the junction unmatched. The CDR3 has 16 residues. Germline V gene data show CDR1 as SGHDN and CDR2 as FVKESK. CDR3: CASSQDSSGGAYEQYF. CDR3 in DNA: TGTGCCAGCAGCCAAGACTCGAGCGGGGGAGCCTACGAGCAGTACTTC.

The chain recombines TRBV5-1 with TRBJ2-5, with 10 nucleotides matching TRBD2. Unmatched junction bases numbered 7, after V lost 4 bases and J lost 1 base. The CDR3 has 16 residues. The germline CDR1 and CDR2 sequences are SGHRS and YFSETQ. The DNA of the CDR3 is TGCGCCAGCAGCACCCTTACTAGCGGGGCCCAAGAGACCCAGTACTTC. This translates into CASSTLTSGAQETQYF.

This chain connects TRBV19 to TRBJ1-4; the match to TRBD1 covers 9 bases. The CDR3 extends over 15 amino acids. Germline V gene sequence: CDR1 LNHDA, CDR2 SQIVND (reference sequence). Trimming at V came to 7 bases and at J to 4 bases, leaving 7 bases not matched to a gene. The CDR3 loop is CASTTGGVLNEKLFF. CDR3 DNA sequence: TGTGCCAGTACGACAGGGGGTGTACTTAATGAAAAACTGTTTTTT.

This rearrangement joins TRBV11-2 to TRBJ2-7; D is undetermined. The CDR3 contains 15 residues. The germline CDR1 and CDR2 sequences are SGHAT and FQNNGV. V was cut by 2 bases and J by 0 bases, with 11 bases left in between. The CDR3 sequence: CASSLMLISSYEQYF. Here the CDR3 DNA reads TGTGCCAGCAGCTTAATGCTGATTAGCTCCTACGAGCAGTACTTC.

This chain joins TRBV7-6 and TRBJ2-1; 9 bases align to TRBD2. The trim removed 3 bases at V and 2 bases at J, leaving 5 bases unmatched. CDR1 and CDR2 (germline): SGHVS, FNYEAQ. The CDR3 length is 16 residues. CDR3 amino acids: CASSFQAGGPYNEQFF. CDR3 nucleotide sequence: TGTGCCAGCAGCTTCCAAGCGGGGGGCCCCTACAATGAGCAGTTCTTC.

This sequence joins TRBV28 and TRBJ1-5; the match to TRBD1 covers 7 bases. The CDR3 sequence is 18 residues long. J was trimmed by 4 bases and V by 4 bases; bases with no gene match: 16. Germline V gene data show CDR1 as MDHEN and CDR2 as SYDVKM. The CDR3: CASSSTRGGRGTNQPQHF. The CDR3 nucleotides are TGTGCCAGCAGTTCAACCCGTGGGGGCAGGGGGACAAATCAGCCCCAGCATTTT.

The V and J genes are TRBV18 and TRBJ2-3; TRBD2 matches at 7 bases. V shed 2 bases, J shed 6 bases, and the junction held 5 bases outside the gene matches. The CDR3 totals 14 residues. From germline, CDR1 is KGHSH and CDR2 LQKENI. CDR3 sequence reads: CASSPSAGRDTQYF. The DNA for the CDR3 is TGTGCCAGCTCACCATCAGCGGGGAGGGATACGCAGTATTTT.

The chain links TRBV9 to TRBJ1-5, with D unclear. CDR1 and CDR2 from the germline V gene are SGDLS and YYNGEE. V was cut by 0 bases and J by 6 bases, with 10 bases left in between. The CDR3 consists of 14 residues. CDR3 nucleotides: TGTGCCAGCAGCGTAGATGGAGTCACTCAGCCCCAGCATTTT. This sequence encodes CASSVDGVTQPQHF.

The CDR3 reads CASSLGYGPNYEQYF. The CDR3 DNA follows: TGTGCCAGCAGCTTAGGGTATGGGCCCAACTACGAGCAGTACTTC. The chain is built from TRBV7-6 and TRBJ2-7; no definite D call. The CDR3 extends over 15 amino acids. Trimming removed 1 base at V and 3 bases at J, with 13 bases between. Germline V gene data show CDR1 as SGHVS and CDR2 as FNYEAQ.

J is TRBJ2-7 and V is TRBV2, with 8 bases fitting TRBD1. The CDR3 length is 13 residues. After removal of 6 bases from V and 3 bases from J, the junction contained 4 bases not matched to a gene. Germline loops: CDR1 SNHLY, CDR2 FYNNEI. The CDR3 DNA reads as TGTGCCAGCAGCGTCGGACAGGGCTACGAGCAGTACTTC. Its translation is CASSVGQGYEQYF.

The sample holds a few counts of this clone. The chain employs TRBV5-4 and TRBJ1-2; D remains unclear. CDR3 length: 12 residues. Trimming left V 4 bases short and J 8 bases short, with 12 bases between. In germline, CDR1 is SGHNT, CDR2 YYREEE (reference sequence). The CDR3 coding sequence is TGTGCCAGCAGCCTCCGGACGGGAGGCTACACCTTC. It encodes CASSLRTGGYTF.

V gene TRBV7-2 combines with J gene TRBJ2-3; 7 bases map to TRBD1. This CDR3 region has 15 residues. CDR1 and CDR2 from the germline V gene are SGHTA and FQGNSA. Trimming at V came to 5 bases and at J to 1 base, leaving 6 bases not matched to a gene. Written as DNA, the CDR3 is TGTGCCAGCAGCGGACGGGACAGCCGCACAGATACGCAGTATTTT. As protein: CASSGRDSRTDTQYF.

The CDR3 reads CASTGNSYEQYF. CDR3 DNA sequence: TGTGCCAGCACAGGAAACTCCTACGAGCAGTACTTC. The chain links TRBV5-5 to TRBJ2-7; D uncertain. Germline V lookup: CDR1 SGHKS, CDR2 YYEKEE (reference sequence). The CDR3 runs 12 residues. Between the trimmed V and J ends, which lost 6 bases and 0 bases, there was a span of 7 bases.

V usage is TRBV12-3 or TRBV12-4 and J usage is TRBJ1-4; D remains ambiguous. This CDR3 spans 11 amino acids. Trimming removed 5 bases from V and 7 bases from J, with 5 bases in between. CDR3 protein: CASSPGEKLFF. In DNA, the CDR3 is TGTGCCAGCAGTCCGGGTGAAAAACTGTTTTTT.

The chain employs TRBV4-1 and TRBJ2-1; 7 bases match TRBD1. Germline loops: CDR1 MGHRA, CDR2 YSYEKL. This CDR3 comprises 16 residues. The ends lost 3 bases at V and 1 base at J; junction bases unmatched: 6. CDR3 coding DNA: TGCGCCAGCAGCCATACGACAGGGTTGTCCTACAATGAGCAGTTCTTC. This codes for CASSHTTGLSYNEQFF.